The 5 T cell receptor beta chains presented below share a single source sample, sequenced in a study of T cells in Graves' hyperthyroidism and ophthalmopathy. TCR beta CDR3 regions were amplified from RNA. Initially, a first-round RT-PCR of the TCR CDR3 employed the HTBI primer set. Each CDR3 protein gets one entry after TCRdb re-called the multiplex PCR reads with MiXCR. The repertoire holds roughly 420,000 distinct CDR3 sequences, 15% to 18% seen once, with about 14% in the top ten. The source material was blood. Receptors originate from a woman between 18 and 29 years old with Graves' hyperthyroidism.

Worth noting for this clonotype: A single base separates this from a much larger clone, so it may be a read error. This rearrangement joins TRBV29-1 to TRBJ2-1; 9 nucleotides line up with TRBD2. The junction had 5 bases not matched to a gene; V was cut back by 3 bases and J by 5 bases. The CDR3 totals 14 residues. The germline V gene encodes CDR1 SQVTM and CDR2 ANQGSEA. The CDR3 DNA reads TGCAGCGTTGAGGCCCTAGCGGGGCACAATGAGCAGTTCTTC. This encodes CSVEALAGHNEQFF.

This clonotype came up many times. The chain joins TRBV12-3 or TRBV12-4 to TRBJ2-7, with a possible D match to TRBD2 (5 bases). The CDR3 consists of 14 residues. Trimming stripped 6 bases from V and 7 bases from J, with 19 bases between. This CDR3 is CASSQLVSLREQYF. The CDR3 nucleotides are TGTGCCAGCAGCCAACTAGTCTCGCTTCGGGAGCAGTACTTC.

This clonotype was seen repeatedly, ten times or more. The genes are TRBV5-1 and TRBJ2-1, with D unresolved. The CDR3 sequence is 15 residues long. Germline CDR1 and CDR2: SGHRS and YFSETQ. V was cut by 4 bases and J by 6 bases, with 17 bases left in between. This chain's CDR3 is CASSLGTGLSNEQFF. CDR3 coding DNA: TGCGCCAGCAGCCTAGGAACCGGTCTGTCCAATGAGCAGTTCTTC.

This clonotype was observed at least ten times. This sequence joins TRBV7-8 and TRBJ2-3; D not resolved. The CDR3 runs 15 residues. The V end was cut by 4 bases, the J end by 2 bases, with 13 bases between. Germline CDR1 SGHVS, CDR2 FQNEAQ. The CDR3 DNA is TGTGCCAGCAGCTCCCGCCGAATACTCACAGATACGCAGTATTTT. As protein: CASSSRRILTDTQYF. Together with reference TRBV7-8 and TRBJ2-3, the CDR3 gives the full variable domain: GAGVSQSPRYKVAKRGQDVALRCDPISGHVSLFWYQQALGQGPEFLTYFQNEAQLDKSGLPSDRFFAERPEGSVSTLKIQRTQQEDSAVYLCASSSRRILTDTQYFGPGTRLTVL.

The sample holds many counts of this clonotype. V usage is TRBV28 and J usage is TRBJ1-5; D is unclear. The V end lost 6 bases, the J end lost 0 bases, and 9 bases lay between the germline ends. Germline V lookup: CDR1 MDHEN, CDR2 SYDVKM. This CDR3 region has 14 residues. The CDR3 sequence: CASRREVSNQPQHF. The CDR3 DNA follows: TGTGCCAGCAGGCGGGAGGTTAGCAATCAGCCCCAGCATTTT.